Each of the 4 T cell receptor beta chains below was sequenced from the same sample in a study of TIL therapy for anti-PD-1-resistant metastatic lung cancer. Time point given: pre-treatment sample, taken before nivolumab and TIL therapy. Pleural nodules or supraclavicular lymph nodes made up most of the excised metastases sampled. The libraries were made with immunoSEQ v3. The assay was immunoSEQ multiplex PCR, and TCRdb's table has in-frame clones only and misses some. The sample shows just over 25,000 clones, approximately 72% of them seen only once. Here the sequenced sample was tumor tissue, taken at baseline. These TCRs come from a person aged 30 to 80 with non-small cell lung cancer.

Concerning this clone: The sample contains more than one DNA sequence encoding this CDR3. The chain couples TRBV4-3 to TRBJ2-6, with D unresolved. CDR3 length: 16 amino acids. Trimming took off 0 bases at V and 0 bases at J, with 6 bases between the two ends. Germline V gene lookup returns CDR1 LGHNA and CDR2 YSLEER. The CDR3: CASSQDIGSGANVLTF. The CDR3 DNA reads TGCGCCAGCAGCCAAGATATTGGCTCTGGGGCCAACGTCCTGACTTTC.

This clone appeared a few times. This chain connects TRBV6-6 to TRBJ1-2; D remains unclear. From germline, CDR1 is MNHNY and CDR2 SVGAGI (reference sequence). V gave up 10 bases and J gave up 3 bases, with 21 bases separating them. The CDR3 has 15 amino acids. The CDR3 DNA sequence: TGTGCCACGACTCCGGACGGAGCAAAGTACTATGGCTACACCTTC. It codes for CATTPDGAKYYGYTF.

The chain couples TRBV7-6 to TRBJ2-5; D remains ambiguous. The CDR3 sequence is 14 residues long. The germline V gene has CDR1 SGHVS and CDR2 FNYEAQ. V lost 3 bases and J 1 base, leaving 9 bases between the germline ends. The CDR3 DNA is TGTGCCAGCAGCTTTACAGTGCTCCAAGAGACCCAGTACTTC. Its protein product is CASSFTVLQETQYF.

In its sample, this clone was seen a few times. V is TRBV30 and J is TRBJ2-1; maybe TRBD2 (5 bases). V lost 1 base and J lost 2, with 27 bases in between. The CDR3 has 20 amino acids. Germline V gene data show CDR1 as GTSNPN and CDR2 as SVGIG (reference sequence). CDR3 amino acids: CAWSAFNGDLSMRTYNEQFF. The CDR3 nucleotides are TGTGCCTGGAGTGCCTTTAACGGGGATCTTTCAATGCGCACCTACAATGAGCAGTTCTTC.